One and the same sample provided the 28 T cell receptor beta chains below, sequenced in a study of spatial heterogeneity in lung cancer. The time point: blood at routine non-recurrence follow-up after resection. The study sequenced unsorted whole RNA from tumor, nontumor lung or frozen PBMC. TCRdb reprocessed the 5' RACE reads with MiXCR, giving one entry per CDR3 protein. Of 20,000 to 30,000 distinct CDR3 sequences listed, approximately 6% are singletons. The sample in question was PBMCs, obtained at follow-up. All receptors derive from a male donor with early-stage non-small cell lung cancer.

The table lists this clonotype with a few counts. The chain joins TRBV12-5 to TRBJ2-6; the D gene could be TRBD1 or TRBD2 (5 bases each). V was cut by 2 bases and J by 1 base, with 6 bases left in between. The CDR3 covers 15 residues. Germline V CDR1 and CDR2: LGHNT, FRNRAP. The CDR3 region is CASGLWGSGANVLTF. The CDR3 bases are TGTGCTAGTGGTTTGTGGGGGTCTGGGGCCAACGTCCTGACTTTC.

Worth noting for this clonotype: This may stem from a read error, because a much larger clone lies one nucleotide away. The chain couples TRBV6-2 or TRBV6-3 to TRBJ2-3; no firm D call. Looked up from germline, CDR1 is MNHEY and CDR2 is SVGEGT. This CDR3 spans 14 amino acids. Trimming pared 0 bases from V and 10 bases from J, leaving 14 bases between. The CDR3 region is CASSYSSESFAQYF. CDR3 in DNA: TGTGCCAGCAGTTACTCATCCGAGTCATTCGCGCAGTATTTT.

This clonotype was found many times. The genes are TRBV20-1 and TRBJ1-5, with D hard to call. The ends were cut back, 0 bases at V and 7 bases at J, with 10 bases in the middle. Germline V CDR1 and CDR2: DFQATT, SNEGSKA (reference sequence). The CDR3 has 13 residues. The CDR3 DNA reads TGCAGTGCTAGAGATCGGGATAGCCAGCCCCAGCATTTT. This codes for CSARDRDSQPQHF.

At least ten counts were recorded for this clonotype. This chain joins TRBV6-2 or TRBV6-3 and TRBJ2-7, with 12 bases matching TRBD2. Per germline, CDR1 MNHEY and CDR2 SVGEGT. This CDR3 region has 18 residues. V lost 7 bases to trimming and J lost 1 base; unmatched junction nucleotides: 14. CDR3 DNA sequence: TGTGCCAGCACCACAGGTGGACTAGCGGGAAAGCTATCCTACGAGCAGTACGTC. Protein: CASTTGGLAGKLSYEQYV.

This clonotype was counted ten times or more. V is TRBV6-5 and J is TRBJ2-3, with 13 bases lining up with TRBD2. The ends lost 5 bases at V and 2 bases at J; junction bases unmatched: 4. The CDR3 consists of 16 residues. Germline CDR1 and CDR2: MNHEY and SVGAGI. CDR3 region: CASSNGLAGDTDTQYF. In nucleotides, the CDR3 is TGTGCCAGCAGTAATGGACTAGCGGGGGACACAGATACGCAGTATTTT.

This clonotype was found many times. The CDR3 reads CSVGQQPTADYGYTF. CDR3 DNA: TGCAGCGTTGGTCAACAACCCACGGCGGACTATGGCTACACCTTC. This chain joins TRBV29-1 and TRBJ1-2; D is unresolved. Germline lookup yields CDR1 SQVTM and CDR2 ANQGSEA. Trimming cost V 4 bases and J 3 bases, with 18 bases left between them. This CDR3 is 15 amino acids long.

This clonotype was counted at least ten times. The chain uses TRBV7-6 and TRBJ2-1; 10 nucleotides align to TRBD1. CDR1 is SGHVS, CDR2 FNYEAQ, per germline. The V segment lost 4 bases and the J segment 7 bases; nucleotides outside the gene matches: 7. The CDR3 is 15 amino acids. For the CDR3, the DNA is TGTGCCAGCAGCTCTAGACAGGGGGCGCGAAATGAGCAGTTCTTC. Its protein product is CASSSRQGARNEQFF.

This clonotype was counted at least ten times. V usage is TRBV10-3 and J usage is TRBJ1-2; D call uncertain. This CDR3 contains 13 residues. Germline V gene data show CDR1 as ENHRY and CDR2 as SYGVKD. V was pared by 5 bases and J by 0 bases, with 7 bases between. CDR3 sequence reads: CAISPAANYGYTF. CDR3 DNA: TGTGCCATCAGTCCAGCGGCTAACTATGGCTACACCTTC.

This clonotype was seen a few times. This chain links TRBV12-3 or TRBV12-4 with TRBJ2-1; no clear D. Trimming pared 6 bases from V and 4 bases from J, leaving 13 bases between. This CDR3 has 14 residues. CDR3: CASSSGPGYNEQFF. The CDR3 coding sequence is TGTGCCAGCAGCAGTGGGCCAGGATACAATGAGCAGTTCTTC.

Many counts were recorded for this clonotype. The rearrangement joins TRBV20-1 to TRBJ1-5; 8 bases are shared with TRBD1. J gave up 7 bases and V 0 bases, and 5 bases lay outside the gene matches. CDR3 length equals 14 residues. Germline CDR1 reads DFQATT; CDR2 reads SNEGSKA (reference sequence). CDR3 loop: CSARDRDRYQPQHF. As DNA, the CDR3 is TGCAGTGCTAGAGACCGGGACAGGTACCAGCCCCAGCATTTT.

At least ten counts were recorded for this clonotype. V usage is TRBV9 and J usage is TRBJ2-7; a possible D gene is TRBD1 (6 bases). Trimming removed 0 bases at V and 3 bases at J, with 13 bases between. CDR3 size: 15 residues. Germline V CDR1 and CDR2: SGDLS, YYNGEE. The CDR3 reads CASSVDQGINYEQYF. CDR3 nucleotides: TGTGCCAGCAGCGTAGACCAGGGGATAAACTACGAGCAGTACTTC.

Of note for this clonotype: Being one base from a much bigger clone, this may be a read error. The rearrangement links TRBV30 to TRBJ1-5; 7 positions agree with TRBD1. Per the germline V gene, CDR1 is GTSNPN and CDR2 is SVGIG (reference sequence). This CDR3 region has 13 residues. CDR3 residues: CARSTGEDQPQHF. The CDR3 coding sequence is TGTGCCCGGAGTACAGGGGAGGATCAGCCCCAGCATTTT.

In its sample, this clonotype was seen many times. The genes are TRBV2 and TRBJ2-3; 9 positions agree with TRBD2. Germline CDR1 reads SNHLY; CDR2 reads FYNNEI. V lost 10 bases, J lost 3 bases, and 11 bases stayed unmatched. The CDR3 sequence is 15 residues long. In DNA, the CDR3 is TGTGCCACCCGCCCTAGCGGGACAATGACAGATACGCAGTATTTT. Translating it yields CATRPSGTMTDTQYF.

This clonotype came up a few times. The chain has TRBV6-5 and TRBJ1-6; unclear D gene. Germline CDR1 MNHEY, CDR2 SVGAGI. The CDR3 is 15 amino acids. Trimming stripped 2 bases from V and 15 bases from J, with 20 bases between. This CDR3 reads CASSYSGRQGFVLHF. In DNA form, the CDR3 reads TGTGCCAGCAGTTACAGTGGCAGGCAAGGTTTTGTCCTCCACTTT.

V usage is TRBV10-3 and J usage is TRBJ1-5; 8 nucleotides align to TRBD1. CDR1 ENHRY and CDR2 SYGVKD come from the germline V gene. V trimming: 8 bases; J trimming: 7 bases; junction bases outside the gene matches: 7. The CDR3 runs 13 residues. CDR3 amino acids: CAISDRGDQPQHF. The CDR3 nucleotides are TGTGCCATCTCTGACAGGGGTGACCAGCCCCAGCATTTT.

This clonotype occurred many times. The V and J genes are TRBV20-1 and TRBJ2-1; 11 bases match TRBD2. This CDR3 has 17 residues. Germline values: CDR1 DFQATT, CDR2 SNEGSKA (reference sequence). V lost 5 bases, J lost 1 base, and 10 bases stayed unmatched. CDR3 region: CSAFSSLAGESYNEQFF. Written as DNA, the CDR3 is TGCAGTGCTTTTTCCTCACTAGCGGGAGAGTCCTACAATGAGCAGTTCTTC.

The sample holds many counts of this clonotype. This chain connects TRBV11-2 to TRBJ2-5; either TRBD1 or TRBD2 may supply D (5 bases each). Per the germline V gene, CDR1 is SGHAT and CDR2 is FQNNGV. The CDR3 consists of 14 residues. Trimming took 10 bases from V and 0 from J, leaving 15 bases between them. The CDR3 bases are TGTGCCACCTCGGGGTTAGGGGACCAAGAGACCCAGTACTTC. This gives the protein CATSGLGDQETQYF. The complete variable domain, with remaining parts taken from reference TRBV11-2 and TRBJ2-5, reads EAGVAQSPRYKIIEKRQSVAFWCNPISGHATLYWYQQILGQGPKLLIQFQNNGVVDDSQLPKDRFSAERLKGVDSTLKIQPAKLEDSAVYLCATSGLGDQETQYFGPGTRLLVL.

The table lists this clonotype with a few counts. The chain employs TRBV5-5 and TRBJ2-7, with a weak D call TRBD1 (6 bases). The V end lost 4 bases, the J end lost 0 bases, and 14 bases lay between the germline ends. Germline V gives CDR1 SGHKS, CDR2 YYEKEE (reference sequence). There are 15 residues in the CDR3. The CDR3 bases are TGTGCCAGCAGCCCCACGACAGGTAGCTCCTACGAGCAGTACTTC. Translated, it gives CASSPTTGSSYEQYF.

This clonotype was picked up many times. The genes are TRBV3-1 and TRBJ2-1; TRBD2 agrees at 15 bases. CDR1 and CDR2 from the germline V gene are LGHDT and YNNKEL (reference sequence). This CDR3 has 18 amino acids. With 2 bases clipped from V and 8 bases from J, the junction kept 10 bases outside the gene matches. CDR3 region: CASSQNLGLAGGRDEQFF. As DNA, the CDR3 is TGTGCCAGCAGCCAAAATCTGGGACTAGCGGGAGGTCGGGATGAGCAGTTCTTC.

In its sample, this clonotype was seen a few times. The gene calls are TRBV18 and TRBJ2-7, with D possibly called TRBD1 or TRBD2 (6 bases each). The CDR3 is made up of 14 amino acids. V was trimmed by 3 bases and J by 1 base, leaving 10 bases between them. CDR1 is KGHSH, CDR2 LQKENI, per germline. For the CDR3, the DNA is TGTGCCAGCTCACCCCGAGGGGGGTCCTACGAGCAGTACGTC. This gives the protein CASSPRGGSYEQYV.

This clonotype was picked up many times. The CDR3 loop is CASSSGGRPYNEQFF. CDR3 DNA sequence: TGTGCCAGCAGTTCCGGGGGGCGGCCTTACAATGAGCAGTTCTTC. J is TRBJ2-1 and V is TRBV6-5; maybe TRBD2 (7 bases). Germline V gene data show CDR1 as MNHEY and CDR2 as SVGAGI. This CDR3 has 15 residues. The germline V and J ends were trimmed by 4 bases and 4 bases, with 14 bases remaining between them.

In its sample, this clonotype was seen many times. The chain is built from TRBV6-2 or TRBV6-3 and TRBJ2-3; the D gene is possibly TRBD2 (5 bases). Trimming left V 5 bases short and J 0 bases short, with 15 bases between. This CDR3 region has 16 residues. Germline loops: CDR1 MNHEY, CDR2 SVGEGT. The CDR3 is CASSRLRRTSTDTQYF. The CDR3 DNA sequence: TGTGCCAGCAGTCGCCTTAGGCGGACTAGCACAGATACGCAGTATTTT.

This clonotype was seen only a few times. This sequence joins TRBV23-1 and TRBJ2-7; D is unresolved. TRBV23-1 is an ORF, and what it does is uncertain. V shed 4 bases and J shed 2 bases, with 3 bases lying between them. This CDR3 is 11 amino acids long. CDR3: CASSRAYEQYV. Written as DNA, the CDR3 is TGCGCCAGCAGTCGGGCCTACGAGCAGTACGTC.

This clonotype turned up a few times. The chain has TRBV3-2 and TRBJ1-5. TRBV3-2 is a recognized pseudogene. The CDR3 has 17 amino acids. Here the CDR3 DNA reads TGTGCCAGCAGCCAAGAGGATCGGGGCCCCGCCGATCAGCCCCAGCATTTT. This gives the protein CASSQEDRGPADQPQHF.

In its sample, this clonotype was seen a few times. The chain carries TRBV20-1 and TRBJ2-5; D is unclear. V lost 0 bases and J lost 4, with 12 bases in between. The CDR3 contains 14 residues. Looked up from germline, CDR1 is DFQATT and CDR2 is SNEGSKA (reference sequence). The CDR3 reads CSARDPGSAETQYF. The CDR3 region has the DNA TGCAGTGCTAGAGATCCCGGGTCAGCAGAGACCCAGTACTTC.

Worth noting for this clonotype: A much larger clone lies one base from this, so it may be a read error. This chain links TRBV7-8 with TRBJ2-1; the D is unclear. The germline CDR1 and CDR2 sequences are SGHVS and FQNEAQ. This CDR3 has 13 residues. The V end lost 1 base, the J end lost 10 bases, and 11 bases lay between the germline ends. CDR3 loop: CASSLVVVGEQFF. The CDR3 DNA reads TGTGCCAGCAGCTTAGTGGTCGTGGGCGAGCAGTTCTTC.

As regards this clonotype: A much larger clone differs by one base, so this may be a read error. This chain links TRBV9 with TRBJ2-3, with a possible D match to TRBD2 (6 bases). The CDR3 is 14 amino acids. CDR1 SGDLS and CDR2 YYNGEE come from the germline V gene. The CDR3 bases are TGTGCCAGCGGCGTAGAGGGAGGTTCAGATACGCAGTATTTT. Its protein product is CASGVEGGSDTQYF.

At least ten counts were recorded for this clonotype. The V call is TRBV27, the J call TRBJ2-7; 9 bases agree with TRBD2. The CDR3 is 14 amino acids. Trimming removed 3 bases from V and 3 bases from J; junction bases left unmatched: 3. Germline V lookup: CDR1 MNHEY, CDR2 SMNVEV (reference sequence). The CDR3 sequence: CASSFLAGNYEQYF. CDR3 DNA: TGTGCCAGCAGTTTCCTAGCGGGGAACTACGAGCAGTACTTC.